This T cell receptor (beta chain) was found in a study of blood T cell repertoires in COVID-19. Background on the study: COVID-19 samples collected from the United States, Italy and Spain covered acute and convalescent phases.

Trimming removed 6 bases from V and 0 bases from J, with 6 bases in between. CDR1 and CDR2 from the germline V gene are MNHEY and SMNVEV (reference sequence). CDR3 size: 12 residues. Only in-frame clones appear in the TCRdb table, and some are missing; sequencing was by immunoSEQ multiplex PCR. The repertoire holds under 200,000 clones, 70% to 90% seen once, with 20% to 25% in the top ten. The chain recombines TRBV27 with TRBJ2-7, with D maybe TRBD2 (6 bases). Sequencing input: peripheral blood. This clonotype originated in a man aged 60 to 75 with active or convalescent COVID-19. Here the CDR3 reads CASRTSSYEQYF. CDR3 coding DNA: TGTGCCAGCAGGACTAGCTCCTACGAGCAGTACTTC.